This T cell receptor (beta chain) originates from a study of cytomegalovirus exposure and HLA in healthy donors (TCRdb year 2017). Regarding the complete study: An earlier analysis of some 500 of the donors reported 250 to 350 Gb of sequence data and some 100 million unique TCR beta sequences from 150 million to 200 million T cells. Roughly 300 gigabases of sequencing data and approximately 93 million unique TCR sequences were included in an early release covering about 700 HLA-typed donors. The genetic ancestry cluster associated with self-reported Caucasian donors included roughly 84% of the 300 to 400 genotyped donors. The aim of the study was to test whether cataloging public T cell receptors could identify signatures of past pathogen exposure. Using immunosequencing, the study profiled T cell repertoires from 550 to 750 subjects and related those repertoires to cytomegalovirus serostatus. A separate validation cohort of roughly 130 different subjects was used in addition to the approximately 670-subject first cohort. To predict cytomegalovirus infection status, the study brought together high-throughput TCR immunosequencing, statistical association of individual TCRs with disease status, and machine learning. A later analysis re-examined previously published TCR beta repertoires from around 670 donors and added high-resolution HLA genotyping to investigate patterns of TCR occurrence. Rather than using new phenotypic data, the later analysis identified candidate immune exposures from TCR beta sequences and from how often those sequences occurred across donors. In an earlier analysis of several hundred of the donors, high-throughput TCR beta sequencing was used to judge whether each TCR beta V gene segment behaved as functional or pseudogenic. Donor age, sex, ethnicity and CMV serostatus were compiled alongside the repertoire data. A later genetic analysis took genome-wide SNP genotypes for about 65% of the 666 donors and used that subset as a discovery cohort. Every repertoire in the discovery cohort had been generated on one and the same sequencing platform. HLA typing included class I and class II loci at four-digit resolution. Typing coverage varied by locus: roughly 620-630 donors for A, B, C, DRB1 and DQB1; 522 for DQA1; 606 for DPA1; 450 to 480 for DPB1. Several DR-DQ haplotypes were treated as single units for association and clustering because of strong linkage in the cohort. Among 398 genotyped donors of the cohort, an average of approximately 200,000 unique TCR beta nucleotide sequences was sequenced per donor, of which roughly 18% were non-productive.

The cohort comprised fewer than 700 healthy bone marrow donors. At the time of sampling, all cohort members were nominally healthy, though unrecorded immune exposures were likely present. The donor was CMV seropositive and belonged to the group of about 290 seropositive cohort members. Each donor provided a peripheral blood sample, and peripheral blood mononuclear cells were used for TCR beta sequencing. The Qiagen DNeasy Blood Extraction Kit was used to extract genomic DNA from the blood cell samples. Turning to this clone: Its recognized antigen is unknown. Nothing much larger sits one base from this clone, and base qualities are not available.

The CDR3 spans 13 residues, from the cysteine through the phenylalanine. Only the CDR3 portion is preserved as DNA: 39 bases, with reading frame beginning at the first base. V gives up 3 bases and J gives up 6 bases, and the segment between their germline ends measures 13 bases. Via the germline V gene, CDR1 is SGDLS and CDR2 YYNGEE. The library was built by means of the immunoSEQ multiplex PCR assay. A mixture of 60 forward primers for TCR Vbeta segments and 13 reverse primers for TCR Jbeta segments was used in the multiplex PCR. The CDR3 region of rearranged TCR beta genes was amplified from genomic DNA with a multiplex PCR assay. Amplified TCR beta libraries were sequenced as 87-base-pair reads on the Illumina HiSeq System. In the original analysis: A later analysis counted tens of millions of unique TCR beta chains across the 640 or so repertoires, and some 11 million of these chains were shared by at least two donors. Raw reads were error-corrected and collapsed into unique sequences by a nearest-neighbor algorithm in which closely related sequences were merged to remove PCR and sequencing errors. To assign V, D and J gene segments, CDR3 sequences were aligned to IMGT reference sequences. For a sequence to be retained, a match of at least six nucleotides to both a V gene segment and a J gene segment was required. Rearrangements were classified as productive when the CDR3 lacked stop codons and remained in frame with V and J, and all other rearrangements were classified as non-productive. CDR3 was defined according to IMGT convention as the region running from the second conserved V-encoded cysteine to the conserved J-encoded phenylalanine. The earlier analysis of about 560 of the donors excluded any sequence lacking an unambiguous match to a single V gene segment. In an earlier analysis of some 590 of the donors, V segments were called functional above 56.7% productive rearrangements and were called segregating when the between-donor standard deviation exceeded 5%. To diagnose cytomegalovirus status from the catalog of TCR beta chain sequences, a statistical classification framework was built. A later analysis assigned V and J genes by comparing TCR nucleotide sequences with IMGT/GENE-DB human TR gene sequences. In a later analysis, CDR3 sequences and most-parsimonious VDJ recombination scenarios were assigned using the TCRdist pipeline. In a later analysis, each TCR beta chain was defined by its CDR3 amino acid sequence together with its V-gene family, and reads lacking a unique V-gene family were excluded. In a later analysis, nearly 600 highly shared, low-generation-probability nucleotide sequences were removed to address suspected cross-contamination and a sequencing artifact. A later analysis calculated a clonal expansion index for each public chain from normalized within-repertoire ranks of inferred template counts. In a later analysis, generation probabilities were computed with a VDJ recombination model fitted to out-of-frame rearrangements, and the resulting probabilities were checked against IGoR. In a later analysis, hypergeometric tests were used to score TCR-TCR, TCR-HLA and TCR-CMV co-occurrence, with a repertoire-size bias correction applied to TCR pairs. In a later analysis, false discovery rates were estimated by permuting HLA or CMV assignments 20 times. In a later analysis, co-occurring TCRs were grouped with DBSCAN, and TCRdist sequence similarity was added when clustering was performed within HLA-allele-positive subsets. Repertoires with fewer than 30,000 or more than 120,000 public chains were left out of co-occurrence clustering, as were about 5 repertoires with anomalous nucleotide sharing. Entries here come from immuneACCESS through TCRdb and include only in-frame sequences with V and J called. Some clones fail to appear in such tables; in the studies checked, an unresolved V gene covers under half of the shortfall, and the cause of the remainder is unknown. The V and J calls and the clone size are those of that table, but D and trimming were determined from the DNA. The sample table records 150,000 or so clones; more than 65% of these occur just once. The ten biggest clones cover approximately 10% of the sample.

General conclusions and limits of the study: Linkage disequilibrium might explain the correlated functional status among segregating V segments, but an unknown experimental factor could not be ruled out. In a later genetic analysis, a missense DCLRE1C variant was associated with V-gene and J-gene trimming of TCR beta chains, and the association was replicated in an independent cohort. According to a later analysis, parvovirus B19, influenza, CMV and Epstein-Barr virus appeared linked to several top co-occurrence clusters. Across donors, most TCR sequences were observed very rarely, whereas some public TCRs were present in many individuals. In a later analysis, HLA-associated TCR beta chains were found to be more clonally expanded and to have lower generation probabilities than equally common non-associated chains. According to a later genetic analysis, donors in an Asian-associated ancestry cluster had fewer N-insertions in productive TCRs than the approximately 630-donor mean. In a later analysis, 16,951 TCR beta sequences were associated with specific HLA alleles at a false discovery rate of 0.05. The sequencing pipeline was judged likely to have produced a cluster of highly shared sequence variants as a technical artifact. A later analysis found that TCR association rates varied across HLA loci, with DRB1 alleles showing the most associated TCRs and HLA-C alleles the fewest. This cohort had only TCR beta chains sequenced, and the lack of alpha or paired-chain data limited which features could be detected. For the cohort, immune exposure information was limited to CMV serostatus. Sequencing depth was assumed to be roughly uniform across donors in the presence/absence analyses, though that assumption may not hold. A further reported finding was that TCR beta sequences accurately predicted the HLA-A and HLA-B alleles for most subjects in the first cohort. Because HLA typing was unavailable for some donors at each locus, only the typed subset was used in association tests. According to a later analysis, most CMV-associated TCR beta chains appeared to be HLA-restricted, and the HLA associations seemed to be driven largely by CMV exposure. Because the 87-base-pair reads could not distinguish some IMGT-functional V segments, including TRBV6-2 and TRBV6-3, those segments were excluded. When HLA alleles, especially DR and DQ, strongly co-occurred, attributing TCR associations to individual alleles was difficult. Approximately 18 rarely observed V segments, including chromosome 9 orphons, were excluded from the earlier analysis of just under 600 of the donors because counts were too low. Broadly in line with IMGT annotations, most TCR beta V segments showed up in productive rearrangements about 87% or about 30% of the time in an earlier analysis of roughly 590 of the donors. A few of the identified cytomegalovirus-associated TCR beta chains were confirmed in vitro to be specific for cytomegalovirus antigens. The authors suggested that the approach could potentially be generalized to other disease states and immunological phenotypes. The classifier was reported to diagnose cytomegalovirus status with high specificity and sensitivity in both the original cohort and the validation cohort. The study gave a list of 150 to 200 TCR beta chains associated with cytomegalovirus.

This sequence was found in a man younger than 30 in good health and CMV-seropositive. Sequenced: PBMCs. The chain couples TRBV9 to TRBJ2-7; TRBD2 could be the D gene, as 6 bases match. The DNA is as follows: TGTGCCAGCAGCGCGGCCGGGACTTTCGAGCAGTACTTC. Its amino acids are CASSAAGTFEQYF.